This entry describes one T cell receptor (beta chain). Time point noted: cycle 4 day 1 (C4D1), after more than five weeks of nivolumab. All patients experienced relapse after autologous stem cell transplantation, and brentuximab vedotin exposure was variable. From thawed PBMCs, CD4+ T cells were purified using magnetic negative selection. This entry belongs to a study of PD-1 blockade in classical Hodgkin lymphoma. Generated by immunoSEQ multiplex PCR, the TCRdb table keeps only in-frame clones and is missing some. The data hold roughly 30,000 clones, with 84% observed a single time. J was trimmed by 5 bases and V by 3 bases; bases with no gene match: 1. The CDR3 length is 13 residues. Germline CDR1 is KGHSH and CDR2 is LQKENI.

This clonotype was obtained from a human donor with classical Hodgkin lymphoma. The chain links TRBV18 to TRBJ2-1, with 7 bases matching TRBD1. Sequencing used CD4+ T cells from blood, obtained before the fourth cycle of nivolumab. DNA of the CDR3: TGTGCCAGCTCACCCACAGGGGACAATGAGCAGTTCTTC. Protein product: CASSPTGDNEQFF. Full variable domain (remainder filled in from reference TRBV18 and TRBJ2-1): NAGVMQNPRHLVRRRGQEARLRCSPMKGHSHVYWYRQLPEEGLKFMVYLQKENIIDESGMPKERFSAEFPKEGPSILRIQQVVRGDSAAYFCASSPTGDNEQFFGPGTRLTVL.